This is a list of T cell receptor beta chains from one sample in a study of CD8+CD57+ T cells in acquired aplastic anemia. From the reads, TCRdb called clonotypes with MiXCR, one entry per CDR3 protein. The table includes 65,000 or so distinct CDR3 sequences, less than 65% detected once. The sequenced sample consisted of sorted CD4+, CD8+, or CD8+CD57+ T cells (not recorded which) from PBMCs. Receptor source: a human donor in good health, serving as a control. The conserved cysteine and the conserved F or W are not part of the CDR3 here. Not every row has a clone size; where given, it reads once, few, many or a size class.

V: TRBV12-5; size: many; CDR3: ASGLVTYSRKHEQF
V: TRBV25-1; size: NA; CDR3: ASSQQGGTSTDTQY
V: TRBV6-5; size: many; CDR3: ASSLTTGVQETQY
V: TRBV6-1; size: many; CDR3: ASSRERQGNQPQH
V: TRBV5-1; size: many; CDR3: ASSPFGGGGQPQH
V: TRBV11-2; size: many; CDR3: ASSQSPGNTIY
V: TRBV11-1; size: NA; CDR3: ASQTGSFRTGGSTDTQY
V: TRBV19; size: NA; CDR3: ASSVASGADEQY
V: TRBV29-1; size: NA; CDR3: SVERLGFKGYT
V: TRBV11-2; size: many; CDR3: ASTLDRHQETQY
V: TRBV25-1; size: NA; CDR3: ASNESSGRGSVNEQF
V: TRBV7-9; size: many; CDR3: ASSPAGFNQPQH
V: TRBV2; size: once; CDR3: ASGGGEGYNSPLH
V: TRBV10-3; size: NA; CDR3: ASSYTSGSTEAF
V: TRBV6-1; size: many; CDR3: ASFGSAGSRLGANVLT
V: TRBV7-2; size: NA; CDR3: ASRQGVYGYT
V: TRBV7-2; size: NA; CDR3: ASSLASGKEF
V: TRBV12-5; size: many; CDR3: ASGPNYRGYNEQF
V: TRBV11-2; size: NA; CDR3: ASSALAAAASPREQY
V: TRBV24-1; size: once; CDR3: ASSTGTGE
V: TRBV27; size: NA; CDR3: ASSLFTWGDTSTLAKNIQY
V: TRBV20-1; size: many; CDR3: SVAYGEQF
V: TRBV29-1; size: NA; CDR3: SVEGQGGREQY
V: TRBV27; size: many; CDR3: ASSLKGYEQY
V: TRBV11-2; size: NA; CDR3: ASSVGESPYEQY
V: TRBV19; size: NA; CDR3: ASSIRTGGTYEQH
V: TRBV7-6; size: NA; CDR3: ASSGRDSFRTSFEQY
V: TRBV7-2; size: many; CDR3: ASSSPSDRVNEQF
V: TRBV19; size: NA; CDR3: ARYQETQY
V: TRBV5-1; size: NA; CDR3: ASSSQGYEQY
V: TRBV6-1; size: NA; CDR3: ASSPLATGAFGYEQY
V: TRBV3-1; size: many; CDR3: ASSRAAYGYT
V: TRBV12-3/TRBV12-4; size: once; CDR3: ASMSGQGIPPLH
V: TRBV15; size: NA; CDR3: ATSSPTPSPDTQY
V: TRBV10-3; size: few; CDR3: AISSGDLASYEQY